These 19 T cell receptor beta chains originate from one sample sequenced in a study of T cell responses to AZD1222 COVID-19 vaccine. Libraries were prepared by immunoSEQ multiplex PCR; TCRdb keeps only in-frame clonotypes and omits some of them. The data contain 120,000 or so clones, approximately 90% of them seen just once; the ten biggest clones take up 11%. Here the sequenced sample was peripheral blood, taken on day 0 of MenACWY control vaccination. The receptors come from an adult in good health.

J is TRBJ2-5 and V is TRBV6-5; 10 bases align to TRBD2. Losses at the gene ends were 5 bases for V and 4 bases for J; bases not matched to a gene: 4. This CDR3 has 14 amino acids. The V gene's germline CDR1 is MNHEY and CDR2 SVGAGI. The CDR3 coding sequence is TGTGCCAGCAGTACTGGACTAGCGGCAGAGACCCAGTACTTC. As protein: CASSTGLAAETQYF.

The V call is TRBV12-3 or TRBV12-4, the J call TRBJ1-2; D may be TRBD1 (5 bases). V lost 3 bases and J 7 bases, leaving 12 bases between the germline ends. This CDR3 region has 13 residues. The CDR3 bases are TGTGCCAGCAGTTTTCGGGGGGAGGGTGGCTACACCTTC. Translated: CASSFRGEGGYTF.

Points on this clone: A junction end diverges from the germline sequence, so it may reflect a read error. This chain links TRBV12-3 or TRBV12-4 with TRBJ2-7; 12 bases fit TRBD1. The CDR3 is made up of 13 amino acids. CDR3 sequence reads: CASSLDWDRGLRF. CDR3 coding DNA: TGTGCCAGCAGTTTAGATTGGGACAGGGGGCTAAGGTTC.

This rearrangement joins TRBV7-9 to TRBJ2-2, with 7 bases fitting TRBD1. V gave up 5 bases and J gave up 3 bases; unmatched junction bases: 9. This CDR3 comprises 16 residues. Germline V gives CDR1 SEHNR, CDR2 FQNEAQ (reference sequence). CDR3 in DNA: TGTGCCAGCAGCCCCCGACAGGGAATGTACACCGGGGAGCTGTTTTTT. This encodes CASSPRQGMYTGELFF.

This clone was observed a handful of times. The CDR3 spells CASKEGVLYEQYF. CDR3 nucleotides: TGTGCCAGCAAGGAAGGAGTGCTTTACGAGCAGTACTTC. This rearrangement joins TRBV6-5 to TRBJ2-7; no firm D call. The CDR3 is made up of 13 amino acids. Germline loops: CDR1 MNHEY, CDR2 SVGAGI. V gave up 7 bases and J gave up 4 bases, with 14 bases separating them.

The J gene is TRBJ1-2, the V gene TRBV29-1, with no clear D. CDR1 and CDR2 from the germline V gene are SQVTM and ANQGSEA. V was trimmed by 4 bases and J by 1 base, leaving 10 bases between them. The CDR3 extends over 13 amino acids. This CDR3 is CSVGLYYNYGYTF. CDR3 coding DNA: TGCAGCGTTGGGCTGTACTATAACTATGGCTACACCTTC.

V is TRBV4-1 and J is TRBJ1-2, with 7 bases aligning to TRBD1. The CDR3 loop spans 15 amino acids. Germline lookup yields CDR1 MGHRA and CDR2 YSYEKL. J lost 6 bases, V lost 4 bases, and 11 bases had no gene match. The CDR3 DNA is TGCGCCAGCAGCCCCTGGGAGGGGGCGTCAGATGGCTACACCTTC. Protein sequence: CASSPWEGASDGYTF.

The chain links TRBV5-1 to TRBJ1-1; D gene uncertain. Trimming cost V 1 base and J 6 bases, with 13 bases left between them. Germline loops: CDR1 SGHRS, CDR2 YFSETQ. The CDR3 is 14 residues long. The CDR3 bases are TGCGCCAGCAGCTTGTCGAACCTAAGGTCTGAAGCTTTCTTT. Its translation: CASSLSNLRSEAFF.

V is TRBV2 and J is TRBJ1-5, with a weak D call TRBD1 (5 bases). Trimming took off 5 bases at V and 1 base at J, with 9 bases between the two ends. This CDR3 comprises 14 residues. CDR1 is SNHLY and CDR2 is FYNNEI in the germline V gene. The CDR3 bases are TGTGCCAGCAGTCCCGGACAAAGCAATCAGCCCCAGCATTTT. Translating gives CASSPGQSNQPQHF.

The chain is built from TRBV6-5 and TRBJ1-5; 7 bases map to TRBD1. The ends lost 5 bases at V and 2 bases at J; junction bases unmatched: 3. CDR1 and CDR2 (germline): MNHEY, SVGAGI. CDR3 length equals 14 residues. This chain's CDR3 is CASSTDRGNQPQHF. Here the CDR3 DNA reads TGTGCCAGCAGTACTGACAGGGGCAATCAGCCCCAGCATTTT.

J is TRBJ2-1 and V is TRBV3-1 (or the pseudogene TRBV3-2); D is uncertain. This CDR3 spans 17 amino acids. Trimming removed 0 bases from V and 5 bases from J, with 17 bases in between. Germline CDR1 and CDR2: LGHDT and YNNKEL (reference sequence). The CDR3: CASSQDVKGNLDNEQFF. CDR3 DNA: TGTGCCAGCAGCCAAGATGTTAAGGGAAATCTTGACAATGAGCAGTTCTTC.

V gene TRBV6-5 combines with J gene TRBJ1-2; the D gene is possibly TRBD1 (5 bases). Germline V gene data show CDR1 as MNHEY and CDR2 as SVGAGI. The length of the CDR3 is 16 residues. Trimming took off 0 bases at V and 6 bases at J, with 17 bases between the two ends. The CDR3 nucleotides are TGTGCCAGCAGTTACTCGACGGGGGACCCTGAAGATGGCTACACCTTC. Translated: CASSYSTGDPEDGYTF.

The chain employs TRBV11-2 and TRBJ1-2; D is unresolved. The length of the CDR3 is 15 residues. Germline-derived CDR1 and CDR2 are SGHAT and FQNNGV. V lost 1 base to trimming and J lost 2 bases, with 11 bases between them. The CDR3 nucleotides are TGTGCCAGCAGCTTAGTTCCCCGTTGGAACTATGGCTACACCTTC. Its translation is CASSLVPRWNYGYTF.

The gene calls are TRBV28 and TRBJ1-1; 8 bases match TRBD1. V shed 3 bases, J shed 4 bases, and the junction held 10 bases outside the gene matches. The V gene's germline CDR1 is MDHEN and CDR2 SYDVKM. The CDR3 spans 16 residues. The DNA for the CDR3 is TGTGCCAGCAGTTTTGTATCCGACAGGGGAATCACTGAAGCTTTCTTT. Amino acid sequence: CASSFVSDRGITEAFF.

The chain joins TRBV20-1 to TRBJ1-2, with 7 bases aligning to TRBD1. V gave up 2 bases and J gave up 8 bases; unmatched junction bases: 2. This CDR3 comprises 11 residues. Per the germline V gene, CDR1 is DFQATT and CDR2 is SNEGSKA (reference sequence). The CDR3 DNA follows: TGCAGTGCTAGACAGGGGGGCGGCTACACCTTC. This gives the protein CSARQGGGYTF.

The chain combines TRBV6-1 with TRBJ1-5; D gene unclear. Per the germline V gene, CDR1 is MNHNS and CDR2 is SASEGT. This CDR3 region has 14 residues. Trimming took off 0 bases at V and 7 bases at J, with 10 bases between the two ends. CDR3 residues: CASSEAGQRQPQHF. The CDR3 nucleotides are TGTGCCAGCAGTGAAGCGGGTCAGCGACAGCCCCAGCATTTT.

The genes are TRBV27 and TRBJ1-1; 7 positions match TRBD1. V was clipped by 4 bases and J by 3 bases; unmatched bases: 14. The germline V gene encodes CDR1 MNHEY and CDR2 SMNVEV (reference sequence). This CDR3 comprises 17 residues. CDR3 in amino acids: CASSSWRGRGSDTEAFF. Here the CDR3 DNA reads TGTGCCAGCAGTTCTTGGCGGGGCAGGGGGTCGGACACTGAAGCTTTCTTT.

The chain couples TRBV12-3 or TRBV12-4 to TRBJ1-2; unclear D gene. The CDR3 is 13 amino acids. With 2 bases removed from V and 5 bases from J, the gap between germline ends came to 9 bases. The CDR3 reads CASSLTSSYGYTF. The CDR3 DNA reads TGTGCCAGCAGTTTAACGTCAAGTTATGGCTACACCTTC.

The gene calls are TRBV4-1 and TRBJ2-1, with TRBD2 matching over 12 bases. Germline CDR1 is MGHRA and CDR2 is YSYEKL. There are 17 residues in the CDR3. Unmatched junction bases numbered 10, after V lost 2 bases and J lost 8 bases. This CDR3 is CASSQPTSGRGRDEQFF. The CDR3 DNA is TGCGCCAGCAGCCAACCGACTAGCGGGAGAGGTAGGGATGAGCAGTTCTTC.